The source of this T cell receptor (beta chain) is a study of T cells in Graves' hyperthyroidism and ophthalmopathy. Overall study findings and caveats: Researchers report that a 13 V-J model separated ophthalmopathy from stable hyperthyroidism.

The table lists this clonotype with a few counts. The antigen remains unidentified. Germline CDR1 SGDLS, CDR2 YYNGEE. CDR3 length: 16 residues. Unmatched junction bases numbered 4, after V lost 0 bases and J lost 2 bases. TCR beta CDR3 regions were amplified from RNA. First-round RT-PCR with HTBI primers amplified the TCR CDR3 region. TCRdb re-analysed the multiplex PCR reads in MiXCR, keeping a single row per CDR3 protein. The data hold a few hundred thousand distinct CDR3 sequences, with more than 13% observed a single time. The rearrangement uses TRBV9 and TRBJ2-1; 8 nucleotides match TRBD2. This clonotype was sampled from a woman aged 25 to 39 with Graves' hyperthyroidism. The sequenced material came from blood. The CDR3 region is CASSVVSGSPYNEQFF. CDR3 nucleotide sequence: TGTGCCAGCAGCGTAGTAAGCGGGAGCCCCTACAATGAGCAGTTCTTC.